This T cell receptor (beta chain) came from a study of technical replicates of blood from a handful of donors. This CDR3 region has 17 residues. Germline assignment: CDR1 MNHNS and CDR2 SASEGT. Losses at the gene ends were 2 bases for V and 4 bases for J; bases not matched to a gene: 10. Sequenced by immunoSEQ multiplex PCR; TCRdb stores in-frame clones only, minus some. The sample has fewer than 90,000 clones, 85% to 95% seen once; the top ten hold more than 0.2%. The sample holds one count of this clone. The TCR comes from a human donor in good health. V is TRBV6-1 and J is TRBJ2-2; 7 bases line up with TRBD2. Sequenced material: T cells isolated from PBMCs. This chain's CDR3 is CASSEKIAGLITGELFF. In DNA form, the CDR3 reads TGTGCCAGCAGTGAAAAAATAGCGGGCCTCATCACCGGGGAGCTGTTTTTT.